These 18 T cell receptor beta chains were all obtained from the same sample, sequenced in a study of post-analysis software for immune sequencing data. Study observations and caveats: There were a few TRBV segments more frequent in patients than controls, and TRBV5-6, TRBV5-1 and TRBV20-1 were among them.

Included in the TCR beta cDNA libraries were unique molecular identifiers. Using its own MiXCR run on the PCR reads, TCRdb lists one record per CDR3 protein. The sample has hundreds of thousands of distinct CDR3 sequences; roughly 30% are singletons. No antigens are known for them. The material sequenced was blood. These receptors all come from a girl aged 10-17 years with multiple sclerosis.

The rearrangement links TRBV4-2 to TRBJ1-2; TRBD1 agrees at 7 bases. The ends lost 3 bases at V and 3 bases at J; junction bases unmatched: 7. Germline CDR1 is LGHNA and CDR2 is YNFKEQ. The length of the CDR3 is 15 residues. CDR3 bases: TGTGCCAGCAGCCAGTTGGGACAGCATGACTATGGCTACACCTTC. It is translated as CASSQLGQHDYGYTF.

This chain connects TRBV19 to TRBJ1-2; D is possibly TRBD1 (5 bases). The V gene's germline CDR1 is LNHDA and CDR2 SQIVND (reference sequence). This CDR3 region has 16 residues. V was shortened by 4 bases and J by 2 bases, with 17 bases between the two germline ends. The CDR3 sequence: CASSTYQARVNYGYTF. DNA of the CDR3: TGTGCCAGTAGTACCTATCAGGCCAGGGTCAACTATGGCTACACCTTC.

This chain connects TRBV18 to TRBJ1-1, with D maybe TRBD1 (6 bases). CDR1 and CDR2 (germline): KGHSH, LQKENI. CDR3 size: 16 residues. Trimming shortened V by 4 bases and J by 1 base, and 16 bases separated the two germline ends. The CDR3 is CASSLGTPGPNTEAFF. CDR3 sequence (DNA): TGTGCCAGCTCACTAGGGACACCCGGGCCGAACACTGAAGCTTTCTTT.

The table lists this clonotype with a few counts. The chain recombines TRBV29-1 with TRBJ2-7; D might be TRBD1 (5 bases). V lost 4 bases and J 4 bases, leaving 17 bases between the germline ends. Looked up from germline, CDR1 is SQVTM and CDR2 is ANQGSEA. The CDR3 totals 14 residues. As DNA, the CDR3 is TGCAGCGTTGCCCAGCAGGGTAGGGAATACGAGCAGTACTTC. It yields the protein CSVAQQGREYEQYF.

This chain uses TRBV29-1 with TRBJ2-7, with D hard to call. Trimming shortened V by 0 bases and J by 2 bases, and 5 bases separated the two germline ends. CDR3 size: 12 residues. Germline assignment: CDR1 SQVTM and CDR2 ANQGSEA. CDR3 loop: CSVEDQTYEQYF. As DNA, the CDR3 is TGCAGCGTTGAAGATCAGACCTACGAGCAGTACTTC.

The chain recombines TRBV7-9 with TRBJ2-3; tentative D call: TRBD1 (5 bases). This CDR3 spans 13 amino acids. Trimming removed 5 bases from V and 4 bases from J, with 10 bases in between. Looked up from germline, CDR1 is SEHNR and CDR2 is FQNEAQ (reference sequence). The DNA of the CDR3 is TGTGCCAGCAGCGCCATAGGGGCAGATACGCAGTATTTT. Residues: CASSAIGADTQYF. Full variable domain (rest looked up from reference TRBV7-9 and TRBJ2-3): DTGVSQNPRHKITKRGQNVTFRCDPISEHNRLYWYRQTLGQGPEFLTYFQNEAQLEKSRLLSDRFSAERPKGSFSTLEIQRTEQGDSAMYLCASSAIGADTQYFGPGTRLTVL.

The CDR3 DNA reads TGTGCCAGCAGCCAAGGCGAAGGGGGCTACACTGAAGCTTTCTTT. It translates to CASSQGEGGYTEAFF. The V call is TRBV4-2, the J call TRBJ1-1, with 7 bases that match TRBD1. The CDR3 loop spans 15 amino acids. Losses at the gene ends were 1 base for V and 3 bases for J; bases not matched to a gene: 5. Per the germline V gene, CDR1 is LGHNA and CDR2 is YNFKEQ.

This clonotype was seen a few times. This chain links TRBV5-6 with TRBJ1-1; D possibly corresponds to TRBD1 (5 bases). CDR1 and CDR2 (germline): SGHDT, YYEEEE. The CDR3 loop spans 12 amino acids. The ends were cut back, 2 bases at V and 8 bases at J, with 10 bases in the middle. As DNA, the CDR3 is TGTGCCAGCAGCTTTATCCCAGGGGAAGCTTTCTTT. It translates to CASSFIPGEAFF. Full variable domain (outside the CDR3, taken from reference TRBV5-6 and TRBJ1-1): DAGVTQSPTHLIKTRGQQVTLRCSPKSGHDTVSWYQQALGQGPQFIFQYYEEEERQRGNFPDRFSGHQFPNYSSELNVNALLLGDSALYLCASSFIPGEAFFGQGTRLTVV.

V gene TRBV4-1 combines with J gene TRBJ2-3, with TRBD2 matching over 11 bases. The CDR3 consists of 16 residues. After removal of 3 bases from V and 5 bases from J, the junction contained 7 bases not matched to a gene. Germline CDR1 is MGHRA and CDR2 is YSYEKL. The CDR3 loop is CASSQATSGGGDTQYF. Here the CDR3 DNA reads TGCGCCAGCAGCCAGGCAACTAGCGGGGGTGGAGATACGCAGTATTTT.

CDR3 sequence: CASRTELNLGLDTEAFF. In nucleotides, the CDR3 is TGTGCCAGCAGAACGGAACTGAATTTAGGTCTGGACACTGAAGCTTTCTTT. The V call is TRBV12-3 or TRBV12-4, the J call TRBJ1-1; D call uncertain. This CDR3 spans 17 amino acids. The ends were cut back, 6 bases at V and 3 bases at J, with 23 bases in the middle.

A word on this clonotype: One base away lies a much larger clone, so this may be a sequencing read error. The V call is TRBV29-1, the J call TRBJ2-1; D gene uncertain. Trimming removed 3 bases from V and 13 bases from J, with 16 bases in between. The V gene's germline CDR1 is SQVTM and CDR2 ANQGSEA. The CDR3 extends over 12 amino acids. The CDR3 spells CSVERVVETQFF. CDR3 DNA: TGCAGCGTTGAGCGCGTTGTTGAGACCCAGTTCTTC.

This clonotype was seen more than once but under ten times. The chain combines TRBV6-5 with TRBJ2-3; 10 bases match TRBD2. Germline assignment: CDR1 MNHEY and CDR2 SVGAGI. The V and J ends lost 0 bases and 4 bases, in that order; junction bases with no gene match: 7. The CDR3 extends over 17 amino acids. CDR3 bases: TGTGCCAGCAGTTACTCGTCCGCCCTAGCGGGGGCAGATACGCAGTATTTT. Amino acid sequence: CASSYSSALAGADTQYF.

This chain joins TRBV20-1 and TRBJ1-1, with D possibly matching TRBD1 (5 bases). The CDR3 has 13 residues. CDR1 and CDR2 (germline): DFQATT, SNEGSKA (reference sequence). Trimming took off 2 bases at V and 2 bases at J, with 9 bases between the two ends. The CDR3 here is CSARQGLNTEAFF. CDR3 DNA: TGCAGTGCTAGACAGGGTCTTAACACTGAAGCTTTCTTT.

The J gene is TRBJ2-7, the V gene TRBV27; the D gene is possibly TRBD2 (6 bases). The germline gives CDR1 MNHEY, CDR2 SMNVEV (reference sequence). Trimming left V 2 bases short and J 1 base short, with 15 bases between. The CDR3 consists of 16 residues. The CDR3 DNA is TGTGCCAGCAGTTTAAGGAGGGGCGTCTCATCCTACGAGCAGTACTTC. Translation: CASSLRRGVSSYEQYF.

This clonotype was seen more than once but under ten times. The rearrangement uses TRBV6-6 and TRBJ2-1, with 7 positions matching TRBD1. With V trimmed by 6 bases and J by 4 bases, 9 bases remained unmatched. Germline assignment: CDR1 MNHNY and CDR2 SVGAGI (reference sequence). This CDR3 has 15 residues. The CDR3 is CASRRDSLVYNEQFF. In DNA form, the CDR3 reads TGTGCCAGCAGGAGGGACAGCCTTGTTTACAATGAGCAGTTCTTC.

This clonotype was counted only a few times. The chain has TRBV20-1 and TRBJ1-2, with D possibly matching TRBD1 (5 bases). CDR1 is DFQATT, CDR2 SNEGSKA, per germline (reference sequence). V lost 3 bases to trimming and J lost 2 bases, with 10 bases between them. The CDR3 sequence is 13 residues long. The CDR3 reads CSASRRGNYGYTF. CDR3 DNA: TGCAGTGCTAGTCGTCGGGGGAACTATGGCTACACCTTC.

The rearrangement links TRBV6-2 or TRBV6-3 to TRBJ2-1; no clear D gene. The germline V gene has CDR1 MNHEY and CDR2 SVGEGT. Trimming took 6 bases from V and 2 from J, leaving 8 bases between them. This CDR3 contains 13 residues. The CDR3 reads CASSRETYNEQFF. DNA of the CDR3: TGTGCCAGCAGCAGAGAAACCTACAATGAGCAGTTCTTC.

This chain uses TRBV27 with TRBJ1-2, with D unresolved. Germline values: CDR1 MNHEY, CDR2 SMNVEV (reference sequence). This CDR3 is built from 16 residues. V lost 4 bases, J lost 3 bases, and 18 bases lay in between. CDR3 loop: CASSSVTDAPYYGYTF. CDR3 DNA: TGTGCCAGCAGTTCGGTGACGGACGCTCCGTACTATGGCTACACCTTC.